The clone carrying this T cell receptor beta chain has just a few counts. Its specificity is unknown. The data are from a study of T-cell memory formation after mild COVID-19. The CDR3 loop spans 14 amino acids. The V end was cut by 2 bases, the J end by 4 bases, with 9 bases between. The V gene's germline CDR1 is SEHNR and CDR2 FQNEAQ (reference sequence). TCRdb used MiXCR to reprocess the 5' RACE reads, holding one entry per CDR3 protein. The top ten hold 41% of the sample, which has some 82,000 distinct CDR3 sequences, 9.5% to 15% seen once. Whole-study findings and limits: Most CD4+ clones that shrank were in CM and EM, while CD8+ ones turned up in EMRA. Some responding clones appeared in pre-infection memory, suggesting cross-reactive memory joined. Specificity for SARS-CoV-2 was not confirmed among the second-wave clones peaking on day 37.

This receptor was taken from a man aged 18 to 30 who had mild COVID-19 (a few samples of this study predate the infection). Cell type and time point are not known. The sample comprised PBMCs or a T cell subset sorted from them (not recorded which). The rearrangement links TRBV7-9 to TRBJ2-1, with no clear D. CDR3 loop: CASSLKAEYNEQFF. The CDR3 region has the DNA TGTGCCAGCAGCTTAAAGGCCGAGTACAATGAGCAGTTCTTC.